This record concerns one T cell receptor beta chain sequence. This specimen comes from a study of cytomegalovirus exposure and HLA in healthy donors. The length of the CDR3 is 12 residues. Germline V CDR1 and CDR2: SNHLY, FYNNEI. Trimming stripped 7 bases from V and 1 base from J, with 5 bases between. Amplification used 60 Vbeta primers and 13 Jbeta primers. Libraries were prepared by immunoSEQ multiplex PCR; TCRdb keeps only in-frame clonotypes and omits some of them. The table lists approximately 100,000 clones, roughly 80% of them singletons, with roughly 8% in the top ten. The specimen was PBMCs. The sequence derives from a woman aged 50 to 60 in good health and CMV-seropositive. The chain combines TRBV2 with TRBJ1-5; D is ambiguous. CDR3 loop: CASNPSNQPQHF. For the CDR3, the DNA is TGTGCCAGCAATCCAAGCAATCAGCCCCAGCATTTT.